The rows below give T cell receptor beta chains drawn from one sample of a study of blood T cells in healthy people across ages. Each CDR3 protein gets one entry after TCRdb re-called the 5' RACE reads with MiXCR. The data hold fewer than 600,000 distinct CDR3 sequences, with about 27% observed a single time. The sample was also linked to a second study, of T cells of mothers and their children.

The sample was blood. These receptors all stem from a boy aged 2 to 10 in good health. Each CDR3 is given with its conserved first and last residue. The D gene is left open where the match is weak. The size field is filled for only some rows; it gives once, few, many or a size class.

TRBJ1-4 TRBD1 TRBV5-1 NA TGCGCCAGCAGCCCCGATGACAGGGCTAATGAAAAACTGTTTTTT CASSPDDRANEKLFF
TRBJ1-2 NA TRBV4-1 few TGCGCCAGCAGCCCCCCCGGCAGGAGTGACTATGGCTACACCTTC CASSPPGRSDYGYTF
TRBJ2-7 NA TRBV5-1 NA TGCGCCAGCACCGGAGTCGGTATTGAAAGCGGGGAGCAGTACTTC CASTGVGIESGEQYF
TRBJ2-4 NA TRBV3-1 NA TGTGCCAGCAGCCAAGATTGGGAAAACATTCAGTACTTC CASSQDWENIQYF
TRBJ1-1 NA TRBV15 once TGTGCCACCACCGGTACAGTGAACACTGAAGCTTTCTTT CATTGTVNTEAFF
TRBJ2-1 NA TRBV6-5 once TGTGCCAGCAGTTCCTTCGGGACTGTCGAAGAGACCCAGCACTTC CASSSFGTVEETQHF
TRBJ2-3 NA TRBV18 NA TGTGCCAGCTCACCACTGCCACCTAGCACAGATACGCAGTATTTT CASSPLPPSTDTQYF
TRBJ2-1 NA TRBV9 NA NA CASGVVGSGAYNEQLF
TRBJ1-1 NA TRBV14 NA TGTGCCAGCAGCCCTTTACGGAACACTGAAGCTTTCTTT CASSPLRNTEAFF
TRBJ1-5 NA TRBV5-1 NA TGCACCAATCCAGAGGGCCAAGAGCAGCCCCAGCATTTT CTNPEGQEQPQHF
TRBJ2-5 TRBD2 TRBV9 NA TGTGCCAGCAGCGTAGGAGCGGGGGGTCGCCAAGAGACCCAGTACTTC CASSVGAGGRQETQYF
TRBJ1-1 NA TRBV6-2/TRBV6-3 few TGTGCCAGCAGTTACTTTCCGAATGGGGGGACTGAAGCTTTCTTT CASSYFPNGGTEAFF
TRBJ2-6 NA TRBV5-4 few TGTGCCAGCAGCTTGGGTAGTGAAGGCTCTGGGGCCAACGTCCTGACTTTC CASSLGSEGSGANVLTF
TRBJ2-5 NA TRBV5-5 NA TGTGCCAGCAGCTTGGATGCGAGGGGTGGAGAGACCCAGTACTTC CASSLDARGGETQYF
TRBJ2-1 NA TRBV5-5 NA TGTGCCAGCAGCTTAAAAGGACACAATGAGCAGTTCTTC CASSLKGHNEQFF
TRBJ1-3 NA TRBV7-9 few TGTGCCAGCAGCTTTGATCTGGGTCCCGGAAACACCATATATTTT CASSFDLGPGNTIYF
TRBJ1-1 NA TRBV12-3/TRBV12-4 NA TGTGCCAGCAGTTTAGTTGTCGGAATGGCAAACACTGAAGCTTTCTTT CASSLVVGMANTEAFF
TRBJ2-2 NA TRBV7-2 few TGTGCCAGCAGCCTCTCGGGAGTGGACACCGGGGAGCTGTTTTTT CASSLSGVDTGELFF
TRBJ2-5 NA TRBV7-8 many TGTGCCAGCAGCCAAAGAGAGGCCCAGTACTTC CASSQREAQYF
TRBJ1-4 NA TRBV20-1 NA TGCAGTGCTAGAGTGCAGGGCAGGGAGAAACTGTTTTTT CSARVQGREKLFF